This entry is about one T cell receptor beta chain. Only a few counts were recorded for this clone. It lacks a known antigen. No per-base quality is available; no much larger clone lies one base away. The record originates from a study of beta chain features in type 1 diabetes (dated by TCRdb to between 2018 and 2020). Concerning the study at large: Mean age, gender distribution, total cell number and subset yield were not different between patients and healthy donors. Across all samples, about 110 million sorted cells were examined, and cell number per subset correlated strongly with RNA yield. In the study, recently diagnosed type 1 diabetes patients and matched healthy donors were compared on the TCRB repertoires of their sorted circulating CD4+ T cell subsets. Naive and central memory subsets were obtained from all 30 or so donors, but regulatory and stem cell-like memory subsets were isolated from only 8 patients and roughly eight healthy donors.

Results the study describes overall, beyond this receptor: Shorter templates might have been favored by PCR, but patient and control samples were amplified and corrected together, so both groups would have been affected equally by any skew. A moderate but significant shortening of TCRB CDR3 length was observed in type 1 diabetes patients in all four CD4+ subsets. Only small numbers of individuals were included in the HLA sub-analyses, which left unresolved whether HLA type had any influence on TCRB rearrangement. At VDJ recombination sites, patients with type 1 diabetes made fewer insertions and deleted more nucleotides, a pattern implying thymic rearrangement abnormalities. Because cDNA was sequenced instead of genomic DNA, activated cells with high expression could be over-represented, although the groups did not differ in activation or CD3 levels. Naive, central memory and regulatory TCRB repertoires appeared to be more alike among patients than among healthy donors.

Each donor gave one peripheral blood draw, roughly 0.11 L on average, collected into heparinised tubes. A BD FACSAria II and a panel including CD45RO, CCR7, CD25, CD127, CD95 and CD27 were used to sort naive, central memory, regulatory and stem cell-like memory CD4+ T cells. Every sorted population had a purity above 95%. PBMCs were isolated right away by Lymphoprep density gradient centrifugation and were stained directly, without culture. So that batch effects would be minimized, each experiment stained and sorted samples in pairs, pairing one healthy donor with one patient. V and J are trimmed by 4 bases and 5 bases, and the gene matches miss 5 bases of the junction. Spanning cysteine to phenylalanine, the CDR3 consists of 15 amino acids. Only CDR3 DNA is held: 45 bases, read in frame from base 1. CDR1 and CDR2 (SNHLY, FYNNEI) derive from the germline V gene. All of the isolated RNA was reverse transcribed with the High Capacity cDNA Reverse Transcription Kit, so expressed TCRB transcripts were sequenced. Deep immunoSEQ sequencing was performed on naive, central memory and regulatory T cell samples, with an average of roughly 3.6 million total reads per sample. Sorted cells were lysed in RLT buffer and RNA was extracted with DNase-treated RNeasy Micro or Mini kits, depending on cell number. Each cell subset was processed separately to prevent cross-contamination, with patient and healthy donor samples processed together. Using the immunoSEQ multiplex PCR, TCRB sequences were amplified from cDNA into 87-bp fragments spanning the CDR3 region. The amplicons were sequenced using the Illumina HiSeq platform. The authors' analysis ran thus. Synthetic template baselines were used to correct PCR bias computationally, reads within Hamming distance 2 were collapsed, and singletons that could not be merged were discarded. Reads were aligned against IMGT to assign V, D and J genes, CDR3 length and insertions or deletions at six rearrangement sites. Clonotype counts were normalized to sorted cell number within each subset before computing true diversity and Gini coefficients with the tcR R package. The overlap coefficient, calculated on TCRB nucleotide sequences, was used to measure repertoire sharing. The immuneACCESS repertoire file appears here via TCRdb, limited to in-frame rearrangements. These files lack a portion of the clones; in checked studies, under half of the deficit traces to unresolved V genes, and the cause of the others is not known. V, J and clone size were drawn from that table, and D and trimming were deduced from the DNA. In all, the sample holds some 160,000 clones, and approximately 8.8% of those were seen once. About 0.7% of the sample belongs to the ten largest clones.

This receptor was obtained from a woman younger than 45 with type 1 diabetes. Recombination joined TRBV2 with TRBJ2-1, with 10 central nucleotides matching TRBD2. Sample: central memory CD4+ T cells from blood. The CDR3 is CASSGPAGGDNEQFF. The sequenced DNA is TGTGCCAGCAGTGGTCCAGCGGGAGGGGACAATGAGCAGTTCTTC.